This passage covers 27 T cell receptor beta chains from one sample sequenced in a study of blood T cell repertoires in COVID-19. TCRdb keeps only in-frame clones here, not all; method: immunoSEQ multiplex PCR. This table holds nearly 250,000 clones, roughly 88% found once. Material: peripheral blood. The source of these receptors is a woman older than 75 with COVID-19, enrolled during active disease.

The chain joins TRBV27 to TRBJ2-1; no clear D gene. V dropped 5 bases and J dropped 4 bases, with 3 bases sitting between them. Germline V gene sequence: CDR1 MNHEY, CDR2 SMNVEV (reference sequence). CDR3 length equals 11 residues. The CDR3 sequence: CASSRYNEQFF. CDR3 DNA sequence: TGTGCCAGCAGTCGGTACAATGAGCAGTTCTTC.

This clone showed up just once. J is TRBJ1-3 and V is TRBV9, with a tentative D call TRBD1 (5 bases). The CDR3 sequence is 17 residues long. V dropped 0 bases and J dropped 5 bases, with 18 bases sitting between them. CDR1 and CDR2 from the germline V gene are SGDLS and YYNGEE. This CDR3 is CASSVAGGGAARNTIYF. For the CDR3, the DNA is TGTGCCAGCAGCGTAGCCGGGGGAGGGGCCGCGAGAAACACCATATATTTT.

The chain couples TRBV6-5 to TRBJ2-1; D might be TRBD1 (6 bases). Trimming took 5 bases from V and 0 from J, leaving 11 bases between them. Germline loops: CDR1 MNHEY, CDR2 SVGAGI. The length of the CDR3 is 15 residues. CDR3 nucleotides: TGTGCCAGCAGTCTTGACAGGAGCTCCTACAATGAGCAGTTCTTC. Encoded protein: CASSLDRSSYNEQFF.

In DNA form, the CDR3 reads TGTGCCAGCAGTGCCCTAGGACAGGTGAACACTGAAGCTTTCTTT. It codes for CASSALGQVNTEAFF. The genes are TRBV28 and TRBJ1-1, with TRBD1 matching 7 bases. V shed 5 bases, J shed 0 bases, and the junction held 6 bases outside the gene matches. The CDR3 extends over 15 amino acids. CDR1 and CDR2 (germline): MDHEN, SYDVKM.

This chain connects TRBV28 to TRBJ1-4; possibly TRBD1 for D (6 bases). The V and J ends lost 7 bases and 7 bases respectively, with 19 bases between them. The CDR3 loop spans 15 amino acids. CDR1 is MDHEN, CDR2 SYDVKM, per germline. The CDR3 DNA is TGTGCCAGCACAATAATGACAGGCGGCGGTGAAAAACTGTTTTTT. It yields the protein CASTIMTGGGEKLFF.

V usage is TRBV5-5 and J usage is TRBJ1-1; possibly TRBD1 for D (5 bases). This CDR3 has 15 residues. Trimming removed 2 bases at V and 0 bases at J, with 11 bases between. Germline V gene sequence: CDR1 SGHKS, CDR2 YYEKEE (reference sequence). The CDR3 protein is CASSLETVLNTEAFF. The CDR3 nucleotides are TGTGCCAGCAGCTTAGAGACAGTCCTGAACACTGAAGCTTTCTTT.

The gene calls are TRBV5-1 and TRBJ1-1, with unresolved D. Trimming pared 3 bases from V and 2 bases from J, leaving 17 bases between. Germline V gives CDR1 SGHRS, CDR2 YFSETQ. The CDR3 extends over 16 amino acids. For the CDR3, the DNA is TGCGCCAGCAGCTCCCGATGGGAGGGCGTTAACACTGAAGCTTTCTTT. This gives the protein CASSSRWEGVNTEAFF. Using reference TRBV5-1 and TRBJ1-1 for the parts outside the CDR3, the full variable domain is KAGVTQTPRYLIKTRGQQVTLSCSPISGHRSVSWYQQTPGQGLQFLFEYFSETQRNKGNFPGRFSGRQFSNSRSEMNVSTLELGDSALYLCASSSRWEGVNTEAFFGQGTRLTVV.

V usage is TRBV5-6 and J usage is TRBJ2-7; 7 positions agree with TRBD1. The CDR3 is 16 residues long. Germline V CDR1 and CDR2: SGHDT, YYEEEE. Unmatched junction bases numbered 11, after V lost 3 bases and J lost 2 bases. CDR3 loop: CASSWEAGQETYEQYV. The CDR3 DNA sequence: TGTGCCAGCAGCTGGGAAGCAGGACAGGAAACCTACGAGCAGTACGTC.

The chain has TRBV6-5 and TRBJ1-4; the match to TRBD1 covers 8 bases. With 2 bases clipped from V and 6 bases from J, the junction kept 2 bases outside the gene matches. This CDR3 has 14 amino acids. Germline CDR1 and CDR2: MNHEY and SVGAGI. The CDR3 reads CASSYGTGYEKLFF. CDR3 bases: TGTGCCAGCAGTTACGGGACAGGTTATGAAAAACTGTTTTTT.

V usage is TRBV6-5 and J usage is TRBJ1-1; D not certain. Germline V gene lookup returns CDR1 MNHEY and CDR2 SVGAGI. Trimming removed 8 bases at V and 5 bases at J, with 12 bases between. The CDR3 covers 12 residues. CDR3 amino acids: CASSSSWTEAFF. The CDR3 DNA reads TGTGCCAGCTCCTCGAGTTGGACTGAAGCTTTCTTT.

The genes are TRBV28 and TRBJ2-5, with D perhaps matching TRBD1 (5 bases). V lost 7 bases, J lost 3 bases, and 18 bases lay in between. The CDR3 has 15 amino acids. In germline, CDR1 is MDHEN, CDR2 SYDVKM. CDR3 in amino acids: CASIADGHLKETQYF. In DNA form, the CDR3 reads TGTGCCAGCATCGCAGATGGACATCTAAAAGAGACCCAGTACTTC.

This clone was observed once. The gene calls are TRBV7-2 and TRBJ2-7; no definite D call. Germline V CDR1 and CDR2: SGHTA, FQGNSA. Trimming took off 4 bases at V and 4 bases at J, with 17 bases between the two ends. The CDR3 spans 15 residues. This chain's CDR3 is CASSSSTSGRYEQYF. CDR3 coding DNA: TGTGCCAGCAGCTCCTCAACATCAGGAAGGTACGAGCAGTACTTC.

The V gene is TRBV2, the J gene TRBJ2-7; 7 bases match TRBD1. CDR3 size: 12 residues. Germline CDR1 reads SNHLY; CDR2 reads FYNNEI. Trimming took 7 bases from V and 3 from J; bases not matched to a gene: 3. This CDR3 reads CASKGQYYEQYF. CDR3 DNA: TGTGCCAGCAAGGGACAGTACTACGAGCAGTACTTC.

As for this clone: In the same sample, other DNA sequences code for this CDR3. This chain joins TRBV6-1 and TRBJ1-6; D ambiguous. This CDR3 spans 13 amino acids. CDR1 and CDR2 (germline): MNHNS, SASEGT. V was pared by 2 bases and J by 7 bases, with 6 bases between. CDR3 sequence reads: CASSELRNSPLHF. The DNA for the CDR3 is TGTGCCAGCAGTGAACTCCGGAATTCACCCCTCCACTTT.

The V and J genes are TRBV5-1 and TRBJ2-1; 11 bases map to TRBD2. Looked up from germline, CDR1 is SGHRS and CDR2 is YFSETQ. The CDR3 length is 20 residues. With V trimmed by 0 bases and J by 6 bases, 17 bases remained unmatched. The CDR3 nucleotides read TGCGCCAGCAGCTTGGCCCAGAGTGTTGGAACTAGCGGGGGCCCCAATGAGCAGTTCTTC. This translates into CASSLAQSVGTSGGPNEQFF.

V gene TRBV6-5 combines with J gene TRBJ2-1, with D unresolved. The V end lost 5 bases, the J end lost 4 bases, and 3 bases lay between the germline ends. Germline CDR1 and CDR2: MNHEY and SVGAGI. The CDR3 sequence is 11 residues long. This CDR3 is CASSTYNEQFF. The DNA for the CDR3 is TGTGCCAGCAGTACATACAATGAGCAGTTCTTC.

This chain uses TRBV5-8 with TRBJ2-2; possible D gene TRBD1, 6 bases. Germline lookup yields CDR1 SGHTS and CDR2 YDEGEE. There are 13 residues in the CDR3. Trimming stripped 2 bases from V and 6 bases from J, with 8 bases between. DNA of the CDR3: TGTGCCAGCAGCTTACAGGGTCCCGGGGAGCTGTTTTTT. Translation: CASSLQGPGELFF.

With regard to this clone: Other nucleotide sequences in the sample specify the same CDR3. The chain recombines TRBV18 with TRBJ1-2, with a weak D call TRBD1 (6 bases). The CDR3 is 14 amino acids. Looked up from germline, CDR1 is KGHSH and CDR2 is LQKENI. Between the trimmed V and J ends, which lost 6 bases and 3 bases, there was a span of 14 bases. CDR3 sequence (DNA): TGTGCCAGCTCTCCCACAGGGTCTGACTATGGCTACACCTTC. Translation gives CASSPTGSDYGYTF.

This chain uses TRBV6-4 with TRBJ2-3; tentative D call: TRBD1 (8 bases). The germline gives CDR1 MRHNA, CDR2 SNTAGT. This CDR3 region has 15 residues. Trimming stripped 6 bases from V and 4 bases from J, with 17 bases between. The CDR3 sequence: CASSVQGGGPDTQYF. In DNA form, the CDR3 reads TGTGCCAGCAGCGTACAGGGGGGGGGACCAGATACGCAGTATTTT.

The J gene is TRBJ2-5, the V gene TRBV11-1, with unresolved D. The germline V gene encodes CDR1 SGHAT and CDR2 FQDESV (reference sequence). This CDR3 spans 15 amino acids. V was cut by 7 bases and J by 3 bases, with 18 bases left in between. The DNA of the CDR3 is TGTGCCAGCAAGGATGACACTCCTAAGAAAGAGACCCAGTACTTC. Encoded protein: CASKDDTPKKETQYF.

This clone showed up just once. The rearrangement links TRBV27 to TRBJ2-3, with 9 bases aligning to TRBD2. Germline CDR1 MNHEY, CDR2 SMNVEV (reference sequence). This CDR3 is built from 15 residues. The V segment lost 1 base and the J segment 3 bases; nucleotides outside the gene matches: 2. The CDR3 region has the DNA TGTGCCAGCAGTTTATTGGCGGGGGGGACAGATACGCAGTATTTT. This translates into CASSLLAGGTDTQYF.

The V and J genes are TRBV10-2 and TRBJ1-4; weak D call: TRBD1 (5 bases). Germline V lookup: CDR1 WSHSY, CDR2 SAAADI. Trimming stripped 2 bases from V and 8 bases from J, with 6 bases between. The CDR3 has 12 residues. Here the CDR3 reads CASSEGAEKLFF. In nucleotides, the CDR3 is TGCGCCAGCAGTGAGGGGGCCGAAAAACTGTTTTTT.

This clone was detected a few times. V usage is TRBV19 and J usage is TRBJ1-2; 7 nucleotides align to TRBD1. J gave up 3 bases and V 4 bases, and 5 bases lay outside the gene matches. This CDR3 contains 14 residues. Germline V gene lookup returns CDR1 LNHDA and CDR2 SQIVND (reference sequence). The CDR3 region has the DNA TGTGCCAGTAGTAGTAACAGGGGCGACTATGGCTACACCTTC. Translation gives CASSSNRGDYGYTF.

This sequence joins TRBV19 and TRBJ2-1; 8 bases agree with TRBD2. This CDR3 is built from 16 residues. The V gene's germline CDR1 is LNHDA and CDR2 SQIVND (reference sequence). With V trimmed by 6 bases and J by 9 bases, 16 bases remained unmatched. The CDR3 reads CASRTRSGGPSSEQFF. CDR3 sequence (DNA): TGTGCCAGTAGAACCCGGTCGGGGGGGCCTTCTAGTGAGCAGTTCTTC.

The chain carries TRBV9 and TRBJ2-1; D unclear. The germline CDR1 and CDR2 sequences are SGDLS and YYNGEE. The CDR3 totals 13 residues. Deletions cut 4 bases from V and 2 bases from J, with 7 bases between. The DNA for the CDR3 is TGTGCCAGCAGCCCCCTTCCCTACAATGAGCAGTTCTTC. Translated, it gives CASSPLPYNEQFF. Looking up the rest from reference TRBV9 and TRBJ2-1 gives the full variable domain: DSGVTQTPKHLITATGQRVTLRCSPRSGDLSVYWYQQSLDQGLQFLIQYYNGEERAKGNILERFSAQQFPDLHSELNLSSLELGDSALYFCASSPLPYNEQFFGPGTRLTVL.

The chain combines TRBV6-5 with TRBJ2-1; tentatively, D is TRBD1 (5 bases). Per germline, CDR1 MNHEY and CDR2 SVGAGI. This CDR3 has 13 amino acids. V was cut by 7 bases and J by 4 bases, with 11 bases left in between. CDR3 in amino acids: CASTAGSYNEQFF. As DNA, the CDR3 is TGTGCCAGCACTGCAGGGTCTTACAATGAGCAGTTCTTC.

The V call is TRBV11-2, the J call TRBJ1-6, with D perhaps TRBD1 (5 bases). Germline CDR1 SGHAT, CDR2 FQNNGV. Between the trimmed V and J ends, which lost 3 bases and 7 bases, there was a span of 13 bases. The CDR3 runs 15 residues. This CDR3 reads CASSFGGAKNSPLHF. The CDR3 nucleotides are TGTGCCAGCAGCTTTGGAGGGGCCAAGAATTCACCCCTCCACTTT.